What follows are 5 T cell receptor beta chains derived from one specimen sequenced in a study of T cells after posttransplantation cyclophosphamide. Repertoires were generated with immunoSEQ multiplex PCR, while TCRdb's copy carries only in-frame clones and drops some. The data hold fewer than 45,000 clones, with roughly 78% observed a single time. Busulfan-fludarabine conditioning, marrow transplant, and cyclophosphamide on days +3 and +4 were administered. The sample here was CD4+ T cells sorted from blood, taken 1,900 to 2,000 days after a stem cell transplant with posttransplant cyclophosphamide. Receptors were obtained from a female patient aged 40-50 years who received an allogeneic stem cell transplant from a related donor, was CMV-positive, and had no GVHD. Some T cells may have originated in the graft donor.

This clone is a singleton in its sample. The gene calls are TRBV2 and TRBJ1-5; 10 bases are a match to TRBD1. CDR3 size: 18 residues. Trimming cost V 6 bases and J 7 bases; bases outside gene matches: 18. Germline CDR1 and CDR2: SNHLY and FYNNEI. The CDR3 is CASRARDRDRGRGQPQHF. DNA of the CDR3: TGTGCCAGCAGGGCCCGGGATCGAGACAGGGGGCGCGGGCAGCCCCAGCATTTT.

V usage is TRBV4-3 and J usage is TRBJ2-2; no firm D call. V lost 2 bases and J 6 bases, leaving 7 bases between the germline ends. Germline values: CDR1 LGHNA, CDR2 YSLEER. The CDR3 spans 13 residues. CDR3 bases: TGCGCCAGCAGCCAACTAAGATCCGGGGAGCTGTTTTTT. Its protein is CASSQLRSGELFF.

In this sample, this clone turned up once. The chain carries TRBV5-6 and TRBJ1-2, with D perhaps TRBD1 (5 bases). CDR1 SGHDT and CDR2 YYEEEE come from the germline V gene. The CDR3 is made up of 13 amino acids. V was trimmed by 0 bases and J by 2 bases, leaving 5 bases between them. CDR3 amino acids: CASSLGQNYGYTF. CDR3 nucleotide sequence: TGTGCCAGCAGCTTGGGACAGAACTATGGCTACACCTTC.

The chain uses TRBV14 and TRBJ1-6; a weak D match, TRBD1 (6 bases). With 6 bases removed from V and 6 bases from J, the gap between germline ends came to 12 bases. The germline CDR1 and CDR2 sequences are SGHDN and FVKESK. CDR3 length: 14 residues. The CDR3 loop is CASRHGQINSPLHF. CDR3 nucleotide sequence: TGTGCCAGCAGACACGGACAGATTAATTCACCCCTCCACTTT.

The chain links TRBV28 to TRBJ2-7; weak D call: TRBD1 (5 bases). This CDR3 comprises 16 residues. V shed 4 bases and J shed 2 bases, with 18 bases lying between them. From germline, CDR1 is MDHEN and CDR2 SYDVKM. The CDR3 DNA follows: TGTGCCAGCAGTTCGACCGGACAACCTTCTACCTACGAGCAGTACTTC. Translating gives CASSSTGQPSTYEQYF.